Below, one T cell receptor beta chain is given with its context. The antigen is undetermined. This entry is derived from a study of T cell responses to AZD1222 COVID-19 vaccine. Study in general: Pooling covered second doses at about 4 or about 12 weeks. Study outcomes and limitations: The study found Spike-specific TCR breadth and depth rose after two AZD1222 doses. Mostly white British, mostly female donors; authors suggested clonal diversity may be underestimated. CD4 TCRs associated with vaccination spanned spike, dominating at 160-218 and 743-854.

Profiling relied on immunoSEQ multiplex PCR, and the TCRdb table lists in-frame clones only, not all of them. This sample has some 120,000 clones, with about nine tenths found just once. This CDR3 region has 15 residues. Trimming left V 2 bases short and J 0 bases short, with 10 bases between. Looked up from germline, CDR1 is SEHNR and CDR2 is FQNEAQ (reference sequence). The rearrangement uses TRBV7-9 and TRBJ1-2; D gene unclear. The sequence came from an adult in good health. Sequenced material: peripheral blood, taken on day 0 of AZD1222 vaccination. CDR3 sequence: CASSLSAGANYGYTF. The CDR3, as DNA: TGTGCCAGCAGCTTATCGGCAGGAGCTAACTATGGCTACACCTTC.